The clone carrying this TCR beta chain was picked up a small number of times. The antigen is not known. This library used roughly 0.4 ug RNA and molecular barcoded adaptors spanning alpha/delta and beta/gamma chains. TCRdb independently ran MiXCR on the reads; one entry per CDR3 protein. The sample records 37,000 or so distinct CDR3 sequences, roughly 13% being singletons. The sample belongs to a study of read filtering for tumor transcriptome and immune sequencing. Looking at the study overall: DNase treatment preceded whole-transcriptome library preparation.

Notes on the study in general: Even smaller IR-seq throughput identified most shared clonotypes. Approximately 82% of IR-seq clonotypes had a single read, yet these held approximately 4% of reads.

Sequencing was done on a sample of a population of CD138-negative cells sorted from bone marrow. This TCR derives from a donor aged 40 or older with multiple myeloma.

CDR3 DNA sequence: TGTGCCAGCATTGCGAGGAGGGAGCTGTTTTTT. It encodes CASIARRELFF. The gene calls are TRBV12-3 or TRBV12-4 and TRBJ2-2; D is unresolved. Between the trimmed V and J ends, which lost 7 bases and 9 bases, there was a span of 9 bases. The CDR3 is made up of 11 amino acids.